This TCR beta chain was recorded in a study of blood T cell repertoires in COVID-19. Study-wide background: T cells, B-cell-depleted T cells, or PBMCs supplied cDNA or gDNA.

In the original analysis: Scientists estimated how many nucleated cells there were by amplifying reference gene primers. Repertoires were generated with immunoSEQ multiplex PCR, while TCRdb's copy carries only in-frame clones and drops some. The DNA was the basis for D and trimming; V, J and clone size are from that table. The sample holds more than 95,000 clones, around four fifths seen once. Germline lookup yields CDR1 SEHNR and CDR2 FQNEAQ (reference sequence). The CDR3 extends over 15 amino acids. V shed 6 bases and J 6 bases; nucleotides not matched to a gene: 9. This clonotype originated in a human donor in a cohort sampled during active COVID-19. Sequences were obtained from peripheral blood. The chain has TRBV7-9 and TRBJ2-1; TRBD1 agrees at 9 bases. CDR3 sequence: CASRSGQGPSNEQFF. The CDR3 nucleotides read TGTGCCAGCAGATCCGGACAGGGGCCCTCCAATGAGCAGTTCTTC.